This TCR beta chain appears in the sequencing data of a study of T cell clonotyping in hematopoietic cell transplantation. TCRdb's copy holds only in-frame clones and misses some; the assay was immunoSEQ multiplex PCR. There are some 13,000 clones in the sample; roughly 92% occur only once, and 6% to 8% lies in the top ten. Study-wide results and caveats: Cells were unsorted, so CD4 and CD8 contributions were not separated.

V was shortened by 1 base and J by 2 bases, with 15 bases between the two germline ends. The CDR3 extends over 16 amino acids. Germline assignment: CDR1 SGHTA and CDR2 FQGNSA. Samples: about 28 days before transplant, then days 30, 100 and 180 after. With respect to this clone: Its target is not known.

This chain uses TRBV7-2 with TRBJ2-7; tentative D call: TRBD1 (7 bases). The origin of this receptor is a female patient in her 50s who had an allogeneic stem cell transplant from an unrelated donor, so the T cells may come from the graft donor. Some clones in this sample may be carry-over from other donors' samples. Sequenced here: PBMCs, sampled 100 days after allogeneic stem cell transplant. CDR3 in amino acids: CASSLVGGTVPYEQYF. CDR3 DNA sequence: TGTGCCAGCAGCTTAGTAGGGGGGACAGTGCCCTACGAGCAGTACTTC.